Reported below is one T cell receptor (beta chain). Its antigen is as yet unknown. The data derive from a study of CXCR3-negative and CXCR3-positive naive CD8 T cells. The libraries of TRB cDNA were prepared using 5' RACE with UMI labels. One entry per CDR3 protein, without DNA, is what TCRdb gives after re-calling the 5' RACE reads. The table for this sample gives roughly 65,000 distinct CDR3 sequences. The CDR3 runs to 17 residues. The germline V gene has CDR1 SGHTA and CDR2 FQGNSA. Whole-study results and caveats: For CXCR3-positive naive cells, TRB CDR3s were more hydrophobic than those of CXCR3-negative naive cells. Whereas memory cells differed, naive CXCR3-negative and CXCR3-positive cells shared similar TRBV-TRBJ usage.

Investigators sorted each CD8+ T cell subset in triplicate, taking around 290,000 cells each time. Naive CD8+ T cells were CD45RO-CCR7+CD27+CD95-. The sample comprised naive CXCR3+ CD8+ T cells from blood. Regarding subset: CD45RO-CCR7+CD27+CD95- naive CD8+ T cells expressing CXCR3 (TNR3+). This chain uses TRBV7-2 with TRBJ2-3. The TCR was taken from a human donor in good health. Some clones in this sample may be carry-over from other donors' samples. This CDR3 reads CASSLAITGFSTDTQYF.